These 25 T cell receptor beta chains share one sample of origin, sequenced in a study of tumor-infiltrating lymphocytes in primary liver carcinoma (dated by TCRdb to 2016 to 2017). The reads were generated on an Illumina HiSeq 2500. Using a constant-region primer and ProtoScript II reverse transcriptase, TCRbeta-specific cDNA was reverse-transcribed from 450 to 650 ng total RNA. Construction of the TCRbeta libraries relied on three nested rounds of multiplex PCR, following a slightly modified ARM-PCR procedure. The first two PCR rounds used multiplex TRBV1-TRBV30 forward primers with a Cbeta reverse primer, each for 10 to 11 cycles. The public reads were reprocessed in TCRdb via fastp at Q25 and MiXCR, keeping in-frame beta chains. One record per CDR3 amino acid sequence lists the most common genes and DNA. For this sample there are hundreds of thousands of distinct CDR3 sequences; approximately 58% appear just once. The ten largest clones represent approximately 17% of the sample.

RNA from unsorted whole blood was extracted with TRIzol reagent, and germline DNA was obtained with the DNeasy Blood & Tissue kit. Sequenced sample: peripheral blood. These receptors were obtained from a woman under 40 with primary liver carcinoma and hepatitis B virus infection.

This rearrangement joins TRBV12-3 or TRBV12-4 to TRBJ2-1; D is uncertain. The V and J ends lost 7 bases and 6 bases respectively, with 10 bases between them. The CDR3 is made up of 12 amino acids. The CDR3 bases are TGTGCCAGCACCTCAGGCGCCAATGAGCAGTTCTTC. This sequence encodes CASTSGANEQFF.

This clonotype was seen repeatedly, ten times or more. This chain connects TRBV6-6 to TRBJ2-3, with 12 bases identical to TRBD2. This CDR3 has 16 amino acids. Germline assignment: CDR1 MNHNY and CDR2 SVGAGI (reference sequence). Unmatched junction bases numbered 3, after V lost 4 bases and J lost 1 base. CDR3 bases: TGTGCCAGCAGTTCGGGACTAGCGGGTGGCACAGATACGCAGTATTTT. Translation gives CASSSGLAGGTDTQYF.

The sample holds a few counts of this clonotype. The chain has TRBV6-1 and TRBJ2-5, with a tentative D call TRBD1 (5 bases). V dropped 3 bases and J dropped 5 bases, with 10 bases sitting between them. The CDR3 totals 13 residues. The germline V gene encodes CDR1 MNHNS and CDR2 SASEGT. DNA for the CDR3: TGTGCCAGCAGTGACAGGGTTAGTGAGACCCAGTACTTC. Its protein is CASSDRVSETQYF.

Comments on this clonotype: This could be a read error, since a much larger clone is one nucleotide away. The rearrangement joins TRBV29-1 to TRBJ1-1; D not resolved. The CDR3 sequence is 12 residues long. Per germline, CDR1 SQVTM and CDR2 ANQGSEA. The CDR3 bases are TGCAGCGTCCGACCGGTTAACACTGAAGTTTTCTTT. This gives the protein CSVRPVNTEVFF.

Of note for this clonotype: This CDR3 is missing its conserved last phenylalanine or tryptophan, likely due to a read error. The limits of the CDR3 on the DNA are not certain, so only TCRdb's listed CDR3 is given. The chain recombines TRBV11-2 with TRBJ1-1; the table names TRBD1, a call not compared with the DNA. CDR1 and CDR2 (germline): SGHAT, FQNNGV. Both ends counted, the CDR3 spans 12 residues. The CDR3 here is CASSLEKGGGFI.

As concerns this clonotype: This may come from a read error, since a much larger clone is one base off. The chain recombines TRBV6-6 with TRBJ2-1; D is unresolved. CDR3 length: 13 residues. The germline CDR1 and CDR2 sequences are MNHNY and SVGAGI (reference sequence). With 5 bases removed from V and 9 bases from J, the gap between germline ends came to 14 bases. The CDR3 DNA reads as TGTGCCAGCAGTAGCTTTATCAGGATTGAGCAGTTCTTC. Residues: CASSSFIRIEQFF.

To note about this clonotype: Given a much more abundant clone one base away, this may be a read error. The chain has TRBV29-1 and TRBJ1-2, with a tentative D call TRBD1 (6 bases). The germline gives CDR1 SQVTM, CDR2 ANQGSEA. The V gene lost 5 bases and the J gene lost 0 bases, with 22 bases spanning the gap. This CDR3 is 17 amino acids long. CDR3 DNA: TGCAGCGTTTCGGTTCTGAAAGGGGGACCTGCTAACTATGGCTACACCTTC. Protein: CSVSVLKGGPANYGYTF. Drawing the rest from reference TRBV29-1 and TRBJ1-2, the complete variable domain is SAVISQKPSRDICQRGTSLTIQCQVDSQVTMMFWYRQQPGQSLTLIATANQGSEATYESGFVIDKFPISRPNLTFSTLTVSNMSPEDSSIYLCSVSVLKGGPANYGYTFGSGTRLTVV.

In this sample, this clonotype turned up a few times. The chain couples TRBV6-1 to TRBJ2-7; D is ambiguous. Germline loops: CDR1 MNHNS, CDR2 SASEGT. This CDR3 spans 14 amino acids. V was clipped by 7 bases and J by 0 bases, with 13 bases between them. CDR3 in amino acids: CASTTTSSSYEQYF. CDR3 coding DNA: TGTGCCAGCACCACGACCTCAAGCTCCTACGAGCAGTACTTC.

This clonotype was counted between two and nine times. The rearrangement links TRBV14 to TRBJ2-1; perhaps D is TRBD1 or TRBD2 (5 bases each). The germline V and J ends were trimmed by 0 bases and 15 bases, with 15 bases remaining between them. This CDR3 is built from 13 residues. Germline V gene sequence: CDR1 SGHDN, CDR2 FVKESK. CDR3 nucleotide sequence: TGTGCCAGCAGCCAAGATCGCCGGGGCCCCTGGTTCTTC. This translates into CASSQDRRGPWFF. Supplemented by reference TRBV14 and TRBJ2-1, the full variable domain reads EAGVTQFPSHSVIEKGQTVTLRCDPISGHDNLYWYRRVMGKEIKFLLHFVKESKQDESGMPNNRFLAERTGGTYSTLKVQPAELEDSGVYFCASSQDRRGPWFFGPGTRLTVL.

This clonotype was seen a few times. V usage is TRBV12-3 or TRBV12-4 and J usage is TRBJ2-5; a possible D gene is TRBD1 (5 bases). The CDR3 is 14 residues long. V lost 3 bases to trimming and J lost 4 bases, with 12 bases between them. The CDR3, as DNA: TGTGCCAGCAGTTTGAGTAGCAGGGCAGAGACCCAGTACTTC. This encodes CASSLSSRAETQYF.

To note about this clonotype: Sequence at one end of the junction differs from germline and may be a read error. J is TRBJ1-1 and V is TRBV6-1; D is uncertain. Germline values: CDR1 MNHNS, CDR2 SASEGT. The CDR3 covers 15 residues. The DNA of the CDR3 is TGTGCCAGCAGAGCGAAGGGCAGGCTGAACACTGATGCTTTCTTT. It is translated as CASRAKGRLNTDAFF.

The chain carries TRBV11-2 and TRBJ2-1, with D possibly TRBD2 on 5 matching bases. Germline V gene sequence: CDR1 SGHAT, CDR2 FQNNGV. This CDR3 has 13 amino acids. The CDR3 bases are TGTGTCTGTTCTCACCGGGGCTACAATGAGCAGTTCTTC. It codes for CVCSHRGYNEQFF.

V gene TRBV30 combines with J gene TRBJ2-1; D is tentatively TRBD1 or TRBD2 (5 bases each). The CDR3 has 13 residues. V lost 5 bases to trimming and J lost 8 bases, with 16 bases between them. CDR1 GTSNPN and CDR2 SVGIG come from the germline V gene (reference sequence). CDR3 sequence: CAWGGALGDEQFF. Written as DNA, the CDR3 is TGTGCCTGGGGCGGTGCACTGGGGGATGAGCAGTTCTTC. The entire variable domain, with the rest obtained from reference TRBV30 and TRBJ2-1, is as follows: SQTIHQWPATLVQPVGSPLSLECTVEGTSNPNLYWYRQAAGRGLQLLFYSVGIGQISSEVPQNLSASRPQDRQFILSSKKLLLSDSGFYLCAWGGALGDEQFFGPGTRLTVL.

In regard to this clonotype: This may stem from a read error, because a much larger clone lies one nucleotide away. V is TRBV4-2 and J is TRBJ2-3; D not certain. CDR1 and CDR2 from the germline V gene are LGHNA and YNFKEQ. The CDR3 covers 13 residues. V gave up 4 bases and J gave up 3 bases, with 8 bases separating them. The CDR3 DNA sequence: TGTGCCAGCAGCCTAGAAGGTACAGATACGCAGTATTTT. Translating it yields CASSLEGTDTQYF.

This clonotype was seen at least ten times. This sequence joins TRBV29-1 and TRBJ2-2; maybe TRBD1 (6 bases). There are 14 residues in the CDR3. With 4 bases removed from V and 1 base from J, the gap between germline ends came to 10 bases. Germline-derived CDR1 and CDR2 are SQVTM and ANQGSEA. CDR3 DNA: TGCAGCGTTGTCAGGGGCCAGAACACCGGGGAGCTGTTTTTT. Translating it yields CSVVRGQNTGELFF.

For this clonotype: A much larger clone sits a single nucleotide away, making a read error possible. J is TRBJ2-4 and V is TRBV6-5, with TRBD2 matching over 12 bases. This CDR3 is 18 amino acids long. Germline V gene sequence: CDR1 MNHEY, CDR2 SVGAGI. V gave up 5 bases and J gave up 1 base; unmatched junction bases: 9. CDR3 in DNA: TGTGCCAGCAGTACGGCTAGCGGGAGGGCCACGGCCAAAAACATTCAGTACTTC. Translation gives CASSTASGRATAKNIQYF.

About this clonotype: A much larger clonotype is one base distant, so this may be a read error. The chain recombines TRBV4-1 with TRBJ2-7; maybe TRBD1 (5 bases). Trimming took 5 bases from V and 4 from J, leaving 24 bases between them. The CDR3 sequence is 17 residues long. CDR1 MGHRA and CDR2 YSYEKL come from the germline V gene. This CDR3 is CASSFSPRSWGEYEQYF. CDR3 in DNA: TGCGCCAGCAGCTTCTCTCCCCGGAGCTGGGGCGAATACGAGCAGTACTTC.

In its sample, this clonotype was seen a few times. The J gene is TRBJ2-4, the V gene TRBV5-6, with a tentative D call TRBD2 (5 bases). V lost 4 bases and J 0 bases, leaving 17 bases between the germline ends. CDR3 size: 17 residues. CDR1 is SGHDT and CDR2 is YYEEEE in the germline V gene. CDR3 amino acids: CASSLLRGGVAKNIQYF. The CDR3 DNA sequence: TGTGCCAGCAGCCTACTCCGGGGTGGGGTAGCCAAAAACATTCAGTACTTC.

The chain couples TRBV6-1 to TRBJ1-2, with D possibly being TRBD1 (6 bases). Trimming cost V 8 bases and J 4 bases, with 17 bases left between them. Germline-derived CDR1 and CDR2 are MNHNS and SASEGT. This CDR3 has 14 residues. The CDR3 DNA reads TGTGCCAGCCAGGGCCGGGGGCTCGTCTATGGCTACACCTTC. It yields the protein CASQGRGLVYGYTF.

This clonotype was seen more than once but under ten times. The J gene is TRBJ2-1, the V gene TRBV5-4; tentative D call: TRBD1 (7 bases). The ends were cut back, 4 bases at V and 9 bases at J, with 23 bases in the middle. The CDR3 has 16 amino acids. Per germline, CDR1 SGHNT and CDR2 YYREEE (reference sequence). The CDR3 coding sequence is TGTGCCAGCAGCCGGGGCATGGCGGGACCAGGGGGTGAGCAGTTCTTC. Translated: CASSRGMAGPGGEQFF.

To note about this clonotype: A much larger clone is a single base away; this may be a read error. The gene calls are TRBV4-1 and TRBJ2-1; D gene unclear. CDR3 length: 16 amino acids. Germline CDR1 is MGHRA and CDR2 is YSYEKL. The CDR3 spells CTSSHPSALMDNEQFF. The CDR3 coding sequence is TGCACCAGCAGCCACCCCTCGGCGCTGATGGACAATGAGCAGTTCTTC.

A remark on this clonotype: An end of the junction differs from the germline gene, which may be a read error. The chain joins TRBV7-9 to TRBJ2-3; D unresolved. Germline CDR1 SEHNR, CDR2 FQNEAQ (reference sequence). The CDR3 has 13 amino acids. CDR3 sequence reads: CASSPWVTDSQYF. The CDR3 nucleotides are TGTGCCAGCAGCCCCTGGGTCACAGATTCGCAGTATTTT.

On this clonotype itself: A much larger clone is a single base away; this may be a read error. This rearrangement joins TRBV5-5 to TRBJ2-7; 8 positions match TRBD1. Trimming cost V 5 bases and J 0 bases; bases outside gene matches: 7. The CDR3 runs 15 residues. Germline V gene data show CDR1 as SGHKS and CDR2 as YYEKEE (reference sequence). The CDR3 loop is CASRLRDRSSYEQYF. CDR3 sequence (DNA): TGTGCCAGCAGGCTCCGGGACAGGAGCTCCTACGAGCAGTACTTC.

About this clonotype itself: One junction end disagrees with the germline gene, perhaps due to a read error. J is TRBJ2-1 and V is TRBV30; D is uncertain. The germline V gene encodes CDR1 GTSNPN and CDR2 SVGIG (reference sequence). There are 11 residues in the CDR3. In DNA form, the CDR3 reads TGTGCCTGGAGTCTCCTCAATGAACAGTTCTTC. Translated: CAWSLLNEQFF.

Remarks on this clonotype: Compared with germline, one end of the junction differs, possibly owing to a read error. This sequence joins TRBV6-6 and TRBJ2-3; D gene unclear. Germline CDR1 and CDR2: MNHNY and SVGAGI (reference sequence). This CDR3 has 15 residues. CDR3: CASSRVGIDTDAQYF. Written as DNA, the CDR3 is TGTGCCAGCAGTAGGGTAGGGATCGACACAGATGCGCAGTATTTT.